The clone carrying this T cell receptor (beta chain) was seen many times. Its antigen is still unknown. The entry originates in a study of HIV-infected children after antiretroviral therapy interruption. Study-level information: Recorded EBV and CMV exposure existed for most children. Study observations and caveats: After treatment interruption started, naive CD4+ CDR3 overlap across time points dropped.

RNA-based 3' RACE libraries used unique molecular identifiers. TCRdb redid the calling of the 3' RACE reads with MiXCR, one entry per CDR3 protein. The data show around 15,000 distinct CDR3 sequences, about 3% seen once. Treatment: PENTA 11 planned treatment interruption arm or continuous ART arm. Deletions cut 4 bases from V and 5 bases from J, with 14 bases between. Germline V lookup: CDR1 LNHNV, CDR2 YYDKDF (reference sequence). This CDR3 is built from 15 residues. The chain couples TRBV15 to TRBJ2-2, with D possibly TRBD2 on 6 matching bases. The specimen was CD45RO+ CD8+ T cells from PBMCs, pooled from several time points, collected from a donor given antiretroviral therapy, either interrupted or continuous. The subset: memory CD8+ CD45RO+ CD45RA- T cells. This clonotype was obtained from a pool of human donors with HIV. CDR3 sequence reads: CATSTAGGETGELFF. The CDR3, as DNA: TGTGCCACCAGCACCGCGGGCGGGGAAACCGGGGAGCTGTTTTTT.